Described below is a single T cell receptor (beta chain) sequence and its context. The sample is drawn from a study of T cell responses to AZD1222 COVID-19 vaccine. This table comes from immunoSEQ multiplex PCR, and its TCRdb copy is limited to in-frame clones, with some not included. The sample records roughly 170,000 clones, approximately 86% being singletons. Germline values: CDR1 MNHEY, CDR2 SVGAGI. V was cut by 6 bases and J by 5 bases, with 16 bases left in between. This CDR3 has 15 amino acids. The specimen was peripheral blood, collected on day 0 of AZD1222 vaccination. This TCR was recovered from an adult in good health. The V gene is TRBV6-5, the J gene TRBJ2-2; either TRBD1 or TRBD2 may fit D (5 bases each). The CDR3 coding sequence is TGTGCCAGCAGCTACCAGGGACGGCTGACCGGGGAGCTGTTTTTT. Its protein is CASSYQGRLTGELFF.